Listed below are T cell receptor beta chains from one sample, sequenced in a study of shared clonotypes between healthy human individuals. Data came from immunoSEQ multiplex PCR; TCRdb stores just in-frame clones and leaves some out. The table records fewer than 700,000 clones, roughly four fifths of them present only once. The sequenced sample was PBMCs. All receptors come from a woman aged 35 to 49 in good health. Some clones in this sample may be carry-over from other donors' samples. Each CDR3 is given with its conserved first and last residue. Each record gives: V gene, clone size, D gene, J gene, CDR3 protein, CDR3 DNA. A D gene is named only where the DNA matches it firmly. Clone size appears in some rows only: once, few, many, or a class for an expanded clone.

V gene: TRBV18; clone size: few; D gene: NA; J gene: TRBJ2-7; CDR3 protein: CASSPEYLHEQYF; CDR3 DNA: TGTGCCAGCTCACCAGAGTATTTACACGAGCAGTACTTC
V gene: TRBV27; clone size: NA; D gene: NA; J gene: TRBJ2-7; CDR3 protein: CASSYSERGEQYF; CDR3 DNA: TGTGCCAGCAGTTATTCGGAACGAGGCGAGCAGTACTTC
V gene: TRBV14; clone size: NA; D gene: TRBD2; J gene: TRBJ2-3; CDR3 protein: CASSQGLAGGPISRDTQYF; CDR3 DNA: TGTGCCAGCAGCCAGGGACTAGCGGGAGGGCCAATTAGTCGAGATACGCAGTATTTT
V gene: TRBV28; clone size: NA; D gene: TRBD1; J gene: TRBJ2-4; CDR3 protein: CASSDPGQGGDIQYF; CDR3 DNA: TGTGCCAGCAGTGATCCGGGACAGGGAGGGGACATTCAGTACTTC
V gene: TRBV19; clone size: NA; D gene: NA; J gene: TRBJ1-1; CDR3 protein: CASSMGRYTEAFF; CDR3 DNA: TGTGCCAGTAGTATGGGCAGATACACTGAAGCTTTCTTT
V gene: TRBV5-8; clone size: many; D gene: NA; J gene: TRBJ2-5; CDR3 protein: CASSPSGRKQETQYF; CDR3 DNA: TGTGCCAGCAGCCCGTCGGGACGCAAGCAAGAGACCCAGTACTTC
V gene: TRBV6-4; clone size: NA; D gene: NA; J gene: TRBJ2-1; CDR3 protein: CASSDFNEQFF; CDR3 DNA: TGTGCCAGCAGTGATTTCAATGAGCAGTTCTTC
V gene: TRBV15; clone size: NA; D gene: NA; J gene: TRBJ1-5; CDR3 protein: CATSRVRQPQHF; CDR3 DNA: TGTGCCACCAGCAGAGTTCGCCAGCCCCAGCATTTT
V gene: TRBV12-5; clone size: once; D gene: NA; J gene: TRBJ1-2; CDR3 protein: CASGHQDSYGYTF; CDR3 DNA: TGTGCTAGTGGCCACCAAGATTCCTATGGCTACACCTTC
V gene: TRBV2; clone size: NA; D gene: NA; J gene: TRBJ1-5; CDR3 protein: CASSETPARKVGQPQHF; CDR3 DNA: TGTGCCAGCAGTGAAACTCCCGCCCGGAAAGTTGGGCAGCCCCAGCATTTT
V gene: TRBV19; clone size: NA; D gene: TRBD2; J gene: TRBJ2-7; CDR3 protein: CASSAGRDGHYEQYF; CDR3 DNA: TGTGCCAGTAGTGCCGGGAGGGACGGTCACTACGAGCAGTACTTC
V gene: TRBV28; clone size: NA; D gene: NA; J gene: TRBJ2-7; CDR3 protein: CASSGIYEQYF; CDR3 DNA: TGTGCCAGCAGCGGCATCTACGAGCAGTACTTC
V gene: TRBV28; clone size: NA; D gene: TRBD1; J gene: TRBJ2-7; CDR3 protein: CASSTGTALQAYEQYF; CDR3 DNA: TGTGCCAGCAGTACCGGGACAGCCCTCCAAGCCTACGAGCAGTACTTC
V gene: TRBV6-1; clone size: NA; D gene: NA; J gene: TRBJ1-2; CDR3 protein: CASSETGLSNYGYTF; CDR3 DNA: TGTGCCAGCAGTGAAACAGGGTTGTCTAACTATGGCTACACCTTC
V gene: TRBV5-4; clone size: NA; D gene: TRBD2; J gene: TRBJ2-7; CDR3 protein: CASSLLAGADEQYF; CDR3 DNA: TGTGCCAGCAGCTTACTCGCGGGAGCTGATGAGCAGTACTTC
V gene: TRBV5-1; clone size: NA; D gene: NA; J gene: TRBJ2-7; CDR3 protein: CASSFAQGSEQYF; CDR3 DNA: TGCGCCAGCAGCTTCGCGCAGGGGAGCGAGCAGTACTTC
V gene: TRBV28; clone size: NA; D gene: TRBD2; J gene: TRBJ2-7; CDR3 protein: CASSPLSSGSFQYF; CDR3 DNA: TGTGCCAGCAGTCCCCTCTCTAGCGGGAGTTTCCAGTACTTC
V gene: TRBV9; clone size: once; D gene: NA; J gene: TRBJ1-1; CDR3 protein: CASSVVGTPQQEAFF; CDR3 DNA: TGTGCCAGCAGCGTAGTCGGCACCCCCCAGCAAGAAGCTTTCTTT
V gene: TRBV28; clone size: NA; D gene: NA; J gene: TRBJ2-1; CDR3 protein: CASSFLESSYNEQFF; CDR3 DNA: TGTGCCAGCAGTTTTCTGGAAAGCTCCTACAATGAGCAGTTCTTC
V gene: TRBV2; clone size: NA; D gene: TRBD1; J gene: TRBJ2-7; CDR3 protein: CASRPGQGVYEQYF; CDR3 DNA: TGTGCCAGCAGACCGGGACAGGGGGTTTACGAGCAGTACTTC
V gene: TRBV15; clone size: once; D gene: NA; J gene: TRBJ2-1; CDR3 protein: CATSSSDFYNEQFF; CDR3 DNA: TGTGCCACCAGCAGCTCGGACTTCTACAATGAGCAGTTCTTC
V gene: TRBV5-1; clone size: NA; D gene: TRBD1; J gene: TRBJ2-3; CDR3 protein: CASSSGGVGTDTQYF; CDR3 DNA: TGCGCCAGCAGCTCAGGGGGAGTGGGCACAGATACGCAGTATTTT
V gene: TRBV14; clone size: NA; D gene: NA; J gene: TRBJ2-1; CDR3 protein: CASSQDAGYREQFF; CDR3 DNA: TGTGCCAGCAGCCAAGACGCGGGGTACCGGGAGCAGTTCTTC
V gene: TRBV29-1; clone size: NA; D gene: NA; J gene: TRBJ2-5; CDR3 protein: CSVLARLQETQYF; CDR3 DNA: TGCAGCGTTCTAGCGCGACTCCAAGAGACCCAGTACTTC
V gene: TRBV7-9; clone size: few; D gene: TRBD1; J gene: TRBJ1-1; CDR3 protein: CASSKDRGKTEAFF; CDR3 DNA: TGTGCCAGCAGCAAGGACAGGGGAAAGACTGAAGCTTTCTTT
V gene: TRBV4-3; clone size: NA; D gene: NA; J gene: TRBJ1-2; CDR3 protein: CASSQDFNKAAGYTF; CDR3 DNA: TGCGCCAGCAGCCAAGATTTCAACAAGGCGGCTGGCTACACCTTC
V gene: TRBV7-2; clone size: NA; D gene: TRBD2; J gene: TRBJ2-5; CDR3 protein: CASSFGLAPRETQYF; CDR3 DNA: TGTGCCAGCAGCTTCGGACTAGCGCCTCGGGAGACCCAGTACTTC
V gene: TRBV4-1; clone size: many; D gene: NA; J gene: TRBJ2-7; CDR3 protein: CASSQGGEGHEQYF; CDR3 DNA: TGCGCCAGCAGCCAAGGGGGAGAGGGACACGAGCAGTACTTC
V gene: TRBV19; clone size: NA; D gene: TRBD2; J gene: TRBJ2-1; CDR3 protein: CASSTAGGPNNEQFF; CDR3 DNA: TGTGCCAGTAGTACAGCGGGAGGCCCGAACAATGAGCAGTTCTTC
V gene: TRBV11-2; clone size: NA; D gene: TRBD1; J gene: TRBJ2-5; CDR3 protein: CASSLAPGQGEETQYF; CDR3 DNA: TGTGCCAGCAGCTTAGCCCCGGGACAGGGGGAAGAGACCCAGTACTTC
V gene: TRBV28; clone size: NA; D gene: TRBD1; J gene: TRBJ2-7; CDR3 protein: CASRSGQGYEQYF; CDR3 DNA: TGTGCCAGCAGGTCGGGACAGGGATACGAGCAGTACTTC
V gene: TRBV30; clone size: NA; D gene: NA; J gene: TRBJ2-7; CDR3 protein: CAWSVAYEQYF; CDR3 DNA: TGTGCCTGGAGTGTTGCCTACGAGCAGTACTTC
V gene: TRBV28; clone size: NA; D gene: NA; J gene: TRBJ2-7; CDR3 protein: CASSLTDSLSYEQYF; CDR3 DNA: TGTGCCAGCAGTTTAACGGACAGCCTCTCCTACGAGCAGTACTTC
V gene: TRBV11-2; clone size: NA; D gene: NA; J gene: TRBJ2-3; CDR3 protein: CASSPFTDTQYF; CDR3 DNA: TGTGCCAGCAGCCCTTTCACAGATACGCAGTATTTT
V gene: TRBV9; clone size: NA; D gene: TRBD2; J gene: TRBJ2-2; CDR3 protein: CASSVTGTSGLNTGELFF; CDR3 DNA: TGTGCCAGCAGCGTTACCGGGACTAGCGGATTGAACACCGGGGAGCTGTTTTTT
V gene: TRBV5-4; clone size: NA; D gene: NA; J gene: TRBJ2-1; CDR3 protein: CASSLDGTLGYNEQFF; CDR3 DNA: TGTGCCAGCAGCTTGGACGGGACTTTGGGGTACAATGAGCAGTTCTTC
V gene: TRBV28; clone size: NA; D gene: NA; J gene: TRBJ1-5; CDR3 protein: CASSLKYSFSNQPQHF; CDR3 DNA: TGTGCCAGCAGTTTGAAATACAGCTTTAGCAATCAGCCCCAGCATTTT
V gene: TRBV19; clone size: NA; D gene: NA; J gene: TRBJ1-5; CDR3 protein: CAAGGRRDNQPQHF; CDR3 DNA: TGTGCCGCGGGGGGCAGGCGGGACAATCAGCCCCAGCATTTT